Below are 2 T cell receptor beta chains sequenced from a single sample in a study of cytotoxic CD8 clonotypes in ibrutinib-treated CLL. Using immunoSEQ multiplex PCR, the repertoire was profiled, and TCRdb retains in-frame clones only, with some absent. Of 150,000 or so clones listed, 60% to 85% are singletons. The sample was PBMCs, taken after 12 months of ibrutinib treatment. The source of these receptors is a human donor with chronic lymphocytic leukemia.

The chain carries TRBV15 and TRBJ2-5; possibly TRBD1 for D (5 bases). Looked up from germline, CDR1 is LNHNV and CDR2 is YYDKDF (reference sequence). CDR3 length equals 14 residues. Trimming cost V 0 bases and J 3 bases, with 8 bases left between them. The CDR3 loop is CATSREQAEETQYF. CDR3 coding DNA: TGTGCCACCAGCAGAGAACAGGCCGAAGAGACCCAGTACTTC.

The chain links TRBV28 to TRBJ2-5, with 7 bases lining up with TRBD2. The trim removed 4 bases at V and 5 bases at J, leaving 13 bases unmatched. CDR1 is MDHEN and CDR2 is SYDVKM in the germline V gene. The CDR3 is 16 residues long. CDR3 residues: CASSSTISGGGETQYF. CDR3 bases: TGTGCCAGCAGTTCCACAATATCGGGAGGAGGGGAGACCCAGTACTTC.